These 18 T cell receptor beta chains were sequenced from one sample in a study of control samples from healthy donors and cancer patients (TCRdb year 2020). Libraries were prepared through the immunoSEQ multiplex PCR assay. As stored in TCRdb, this immuneACCESS dataset retains in-frame rearrangements with V and J assigned. A fraction of the clones does not appear; measured against another copy, unresolved V genes explain less than half of the discrepancy, and the remainder lacks a known reason. The sample contains 50,000 or so clones, 90% to 95% of them found a single time. About 2.4% of the sample lies in the top ten. Sequencing used blood. The receptors were gathered from a man younger than 40 in good health.

The CDR3, as DNA: TGTGCCAGCAGAGGTACTAGCGGGAGGTCGGGGGCCAACGTCCTGACTTTC. It encodes CASRGTSGRSGANVLTF. V and J are TRBV2 and TRBJ2-6; TRBD2 matches at 12 bases. The V segment lost 6 bases and the J segment 4 bases; nucleotides outside the gene matches: 7. This CDR3 is built from 17 residues. Germline CDR1 reads SNHLY; CDR2 reads FYNNEI. Variable domain in full (rest from reference TRBV2 and TRBJ2-6): EPEVTQTPSHQVTQMGQEVILRCVPISNHLYFYWYRQILGQKVEFLVSFYNNEISEKSEIFDDQFSVERPDGSNFTLKIRSTKLEDSAMYFCASRGTSGRSGANVLTFGAGSRLTVL.

The chain is built from TRBV19 and TRBJ1-5; D gene uncertain. V was trimmed by 9 bases and J by 4 bases, leaving 19 bases between them. The CDR3 has 15 residues. Germline assignment: CDR1 LNHDA and CDR2 SQIVND (reference sequence). CDR3 amino acids: CASHSEGGWNQPQHF. The CDR3 DNA sequence: TGTGCCAGCCATTCGGAGGGAGGTTGGAATCAGCCCCAGCATTTT.

Worth noting for this clone: Mismatch with germline at one junction end may stem from a read error. In the same sample, other DNA sequences code for this CDR3. V and J are TRBV3-1 (or the pseudogene TRBV3-2) and TRBJ1-2; TRBD1 matches at 9 bases. This CDR3 spans 16 amino acids. Germline-derived CDR1 and CDR2 are LGHDT and YNNKEL (reference sequence). For the CDR3, the DNA is TGTGCCAGCAGCCAAACGTCGGGACAGGGAGGCTATGGCTACACTTTC. Translation gives CASSQTSGQGGYGYTF.

The rearrangement links TRBV6-6 to TRBJ2-3; D might be TRBD1 (6 bases). The CDR3 spans 15 residues. V shed 8 bases and J shed 6 bases, with 21 bases lying between them. Germline lookup yields CDR1 MNHNY and CDR2 SVGAGI (reference sequence). CDR3 in DNA: TGTGCCAGCCGGGCGGCGGCAGAGGGGGATGATACGCAGTATTTT. This codes for CASRAAAEGDDTQYF.

The chain employs TRBV12-3 or TRBV12-4 and TRBJ1-4; the D gene is possibly TRBD1 (5 bases). Trimming left V 7 bases short and J 5 bases short, with 11 bases between. The CDR3 is 13 residues long. CDR3 protein: CASKGTENEKLFF. CDR3 nucleotides: TGTGCCAGCAAGGGGACGGAAAATGAAAAACTGTTTTTT.

The gene calls are TRBV11-2 and TRBJ1-5; D gene uncertain. Trimming pared 3 bases from V and 2 bases from J, leaving 8 bases between. Germline CDR1 and CDR2: SGHAT and FQNNGV. This CDR3 region has 14 residues. Written as DNA, the CDR3 is TGTGCCAGCAGCTTTGGACTGGGCAATCAGCCCCAGCATTTT. Residues: CASSFGLGNQPQHF.

The chain employs TRBV19 and TRBJ1-2, with 9 bases that match TRBD1. The CDR3 runs to 17 residues. J was trimmed by 4 bases and V by 6 bases; bases with no gene match: 15. Germline assignment: CDR1 LNHDA and CDR2 SQIVND (reference sequence). CDR3 sequence (DNA): TGTGCCAGTAGAGAAGAGGCTGGGACAGGGCTTCCCTATGGCTACACCTTC. This codes for CASREEAGTGLPYGYTF.

V and J are TRBV2 and TRBJ2-3; 10 bases line up with TRBD2. V shed 11 bases and J 3 bases; nucleotides not matched to a gene: 8. The CDR3 runs to 14 residues. Germline V lookup: CDR1 SNHLY, CDR2 FYNNEI. The DNA of the CDR3 is TGTGCCGGTCAACCGGGACTAGCGACAGATACGCAGTATTTT. Translated, it gives CAGQPGLATDTQYF.

The chain combines TRBV5-8 with TRBJ2-2; no definite D call. Germline CDR1 reads SGHTS; CDR2 reads YDEGEE. The CDR3 runs to 13 residues. V lost 4 bases to trimming and J lost 6 bases, with 10 bases between them. The CDR3 loop is CASSHAVPGELFF. The DNA for the CDR3 is TGTGCCAGCAGCCACGCGGTTCCCGGGGAGCTGTTTTTT.

The chain is built from TRBV7-9 and TRBJ2-1; 8 positions agree with TRBD2. This CDR3 has 16 amino acids. Germline V gives CDR1 SEHNR, CDR2 FQNEAQ (reference sequence). V shed 5 bases, J shed 0 bases, and the junction held 6 bases outside the gene matches. Here the CDR3 DNA reads TGTGCCAGCAGCCCGATGACTAGCGCCTCCTACAATGAGCAGTTCTTC. Amino acid sequence: CASSPMTSASYNEQFF.

This chain links TRBV2 with TRBJ2-4; 8 bases match TRBD2. Losses at the gene ends were 6 bases for V and 3 bases for J; bases not matched to a gene: 7. Germline CDR1 reads SNHLY; CDR2 reads FYNNEI. This CDR3 is 15 amino acids long. This CDR3 is CASSGRGAGKNIQYF. The CDR3 DNA follows: TGTGCCAGCAGCGGGCGGGGGGCTGGCAAAAACATTCAGTACTTC.

V is TRBV5-1 and J is TRBJ2-1, with D tentatively TRBD1 (6 bases). V lost 0 bases and J 10 bases, leaving 11 bases between the germline ends. This CDR3 region has 13 residues. CDR1 is SGHRS, CDR2 YFSETQ, per germline. This CDR3 is CASSLEGVREQFF. For the CDR3, the DNA is TGCGCCAGCAGCTTGGAGGGGGTCAGGGAGCAGTTCTTC.

The chain has TRBV7-9 and TRBJ2-7; unclear D gene. The CDR3 runs to 11 residues. Germline assignment: CDR1 SEHNR and CDR2 FQNEAQ (reference sequence). Deletions cut 5 bases from V and 4 bases from J, with 6 bases between. The CDR3 loop is CASSPDYEQYF. The CDR3 DNA reads as TGTGCCAGCAGCCCAGATTACGAGCAGTACTTC.

The genes are TRBV5-1 and TRBJ1-2; no clear D. V lost 5 bases to trimming and J lost 8 bases, with 19 bases between them. The CDR3 loop spans 14 amino acids. Germline V gene data show CDR1 as SGHRS and CDR2 as YFSETQ. The CDR3, as DNA: TGCGCCAGCAGTATCCGTGACCCCCTTCTGGGCTACACCTTC. As protein: CASSIRDPLLGYTF.

This sequence joins TRBV2 and TRBJ2-3, with D hard to call. The CDR3 spans 12 residues. Germline-derived CDR1 and CDR2 are SNHLY and FYNNEI. V was shortened by 7 bases and J by 13 bases, with 18 bases between the two germline ends. The CDR3 loop reads CASTRTGYEEYF. DNA for the CDR3: TGTGCCAGCACCCGAACTGGATACGAGGAGTATTTT.

The V and J genes are TRBV29-1 and TRBJ2-2, with D uncertain. The germline V gene encodes CDR1 SQVTM and CDR2 ANQGSEA. The ends were cut back, 6 bases at V and 0 bases at J, with 8 bases in the middle. This CDR3 contains 13 residues. For the CDR3, the DNA is TGCAGCGTCCCAGTAACGAACACCGGGGAGCTGTTTTTT. Protein product: CSVPVTNTGELFF.

The chain links TRBV29-1 to TRBJ2-4; D unclear. Germline loops: CDR1 SQVTM, CDR2 ANQGSEA. This CDR3 spans 12 amino acids. V was shortened by 1 base and J by 9 bases, with 10 bases between the two germline ends. The CDR3, as DNA: TGCAGCGTTGAAGCTACCTCAAGCATTCAGTACTTC. Amino acid sequence: CSVEATSSIQYF. The whole variable domain, filled in from reference TRBV29-1 and TRBJ2-4, reads SAVISQKPSRDICQRGTSLTIQCQVDSQVTMMFWYRQQPGQSLTLIATANQGSEATYESGFVIDKFPISRPNLTFSTLTVSNMSPEDSSIYLCSVEATSSIQYFGAGTRLSVL.

The chain carries TRBV6-1 and TRBJ2-1, with a possible D match to TRBD2 (7 bases). Germline V lookup: CDR1 MNHNS, CDR2 SASEGT. The CDR3 length is 17 residues. Trimming shortened V by 0 bases and J by 4 bases, and 16 bases separated the two germline ends. The CDR3 is CASSEALWGGGYNEQFF. DNA of the CDR3: TGTGCCAGCAGTGAAGCCCTCTGGGGAGGGGGGTACAATGAGCAGTTCTTC.